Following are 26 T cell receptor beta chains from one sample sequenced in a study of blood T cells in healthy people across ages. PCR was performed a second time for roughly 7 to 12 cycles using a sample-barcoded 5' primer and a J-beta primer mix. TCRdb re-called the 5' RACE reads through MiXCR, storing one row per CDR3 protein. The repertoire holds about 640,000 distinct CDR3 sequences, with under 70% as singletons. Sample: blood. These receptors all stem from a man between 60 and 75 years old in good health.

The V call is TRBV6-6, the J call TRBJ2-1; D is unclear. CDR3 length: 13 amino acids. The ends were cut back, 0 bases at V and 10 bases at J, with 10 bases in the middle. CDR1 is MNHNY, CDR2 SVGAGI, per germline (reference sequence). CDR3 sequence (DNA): TGTGCCAGCAGTTACTCGGATCGAAGGGAGCAGTTCTTC. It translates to CASSYSDRREQFF.

For the CDR3, the DNA is TGTGCCAGCAGCTTAGTCGGGGGGGGCGGGGGCAATGAGCAGTTCTTC. This sequence encodes CASSLVGGGGGNEQFF. The V gene is TRBV7-9, the J gene TRBJ2-1; 8 bases align to TRBD2. V dropped 1 base and J dropped 6; count of bases not matched to a gene: 8. This CDR3 region has 16 residues. CDR1 is SEHNR and CDR2 is FQNEAQ in the germline V gene (reference sequence).

The CDR3 region is CSARLAGVSYNEQFF. DNA for the CDR3: TGCAGTGCTAGGCTAGCGGGGGTATCCTACAATGAGCAGTTCTTC. The rearrangement uses TRBV20-1 and TRBJ2-1; 10 nucleotides agree with TRBD2. The germline V gene has CDR1 DFQATT and CDR2 SNEGSKA (reference sequence). V shed 3 bases, J shed 1 base, and the junction held 3 bases outside the gene matches. The CDR3 covers 15 residues.

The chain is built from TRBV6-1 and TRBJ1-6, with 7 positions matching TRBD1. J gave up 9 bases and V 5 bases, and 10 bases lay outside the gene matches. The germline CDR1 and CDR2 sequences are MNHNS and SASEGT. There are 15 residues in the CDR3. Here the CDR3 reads CASSTIGTASSPLHF. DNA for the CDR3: TGTGCCAGCAGTACCATCGGGACAGCGTCTTCACCCCTCCACTTT.

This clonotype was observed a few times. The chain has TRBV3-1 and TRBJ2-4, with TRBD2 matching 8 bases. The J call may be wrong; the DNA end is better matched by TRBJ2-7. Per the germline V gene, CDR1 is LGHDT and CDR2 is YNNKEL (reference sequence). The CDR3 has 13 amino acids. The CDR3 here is CASTRVAGSEQYF. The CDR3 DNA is TGTGCCTCCACGAGGGTAGCGGGGAGCGAGCAGTACTTC.

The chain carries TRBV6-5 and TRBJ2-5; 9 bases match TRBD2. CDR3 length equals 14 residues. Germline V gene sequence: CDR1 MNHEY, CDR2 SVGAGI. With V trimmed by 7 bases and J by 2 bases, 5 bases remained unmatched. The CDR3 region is CASTSSGTQETQYF. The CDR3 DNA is TGTGCCAGCACCTCTAGCGGGACGCAAGAGACCCAGTACTTC.

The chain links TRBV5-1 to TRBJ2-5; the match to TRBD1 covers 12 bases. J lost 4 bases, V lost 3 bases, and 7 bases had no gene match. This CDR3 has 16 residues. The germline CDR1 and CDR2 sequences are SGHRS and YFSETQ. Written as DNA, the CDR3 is TGCGCCAGCAGCTATACCGGGACAGGGGGCAGAGAGACCCAGTACTTC. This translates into CASSYTGTGGRETQYF.

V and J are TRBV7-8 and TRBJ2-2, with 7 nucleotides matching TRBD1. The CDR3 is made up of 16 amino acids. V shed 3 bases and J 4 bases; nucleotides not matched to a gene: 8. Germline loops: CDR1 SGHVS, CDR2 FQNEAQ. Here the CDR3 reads CASSLRRQGGTGELFF. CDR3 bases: TGTGCCAGCAGCTTGAGACGACAGGGTGGCACCGGGGAGCTGTTTTTT.

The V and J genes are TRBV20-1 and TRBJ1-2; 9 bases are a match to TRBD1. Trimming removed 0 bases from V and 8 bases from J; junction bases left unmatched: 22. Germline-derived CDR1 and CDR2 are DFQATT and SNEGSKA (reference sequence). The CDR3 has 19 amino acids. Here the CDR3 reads CSARDIYRDRDLRARGYTF. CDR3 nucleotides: TGCAGTGCTAGAGACATCTACCGGGACAGGGATCTTCGTGCACGGGGCTACACCTTC.

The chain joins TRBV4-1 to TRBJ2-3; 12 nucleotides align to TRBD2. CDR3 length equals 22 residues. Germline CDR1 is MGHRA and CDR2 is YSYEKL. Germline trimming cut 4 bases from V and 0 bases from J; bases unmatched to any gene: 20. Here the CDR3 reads CASSPHPGVAVLAGGSTDTQYF. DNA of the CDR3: TGCGCCAGCAGCCCCCATCCGGGGGTGGCCGTACTAGCGGGGGGCAGCACAGATACGCAGTATTTT.

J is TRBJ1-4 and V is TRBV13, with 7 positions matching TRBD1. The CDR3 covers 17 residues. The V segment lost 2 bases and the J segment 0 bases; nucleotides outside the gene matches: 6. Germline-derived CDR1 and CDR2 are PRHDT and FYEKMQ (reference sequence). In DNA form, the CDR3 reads TGTGCCAGCAGCTTAAGGGGACAGACCGCAACTAATGAAAAACTGTTTTTT. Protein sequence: CASSLRGQTATNEKLFF. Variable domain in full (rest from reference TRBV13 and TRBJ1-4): AAGVIQSPRHLIKEKRETATLKCYPIPRHDTVYWYQQGPGQDPQFLISFYEKMQSDKGSIPDRFSAQQFSDYHSELNMSSLELGDSALYFCASSLRGQTATNEKLFFGSGTQLSVL.

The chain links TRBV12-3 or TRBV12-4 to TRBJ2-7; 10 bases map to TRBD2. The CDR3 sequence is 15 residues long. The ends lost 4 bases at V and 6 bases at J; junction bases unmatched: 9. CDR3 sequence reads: CASSSSSGGLLEQYF. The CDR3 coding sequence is TGTGCCAGCAGTTCCTCTAGCGGGGGCTTGCTCGAGCAGTACTTC.

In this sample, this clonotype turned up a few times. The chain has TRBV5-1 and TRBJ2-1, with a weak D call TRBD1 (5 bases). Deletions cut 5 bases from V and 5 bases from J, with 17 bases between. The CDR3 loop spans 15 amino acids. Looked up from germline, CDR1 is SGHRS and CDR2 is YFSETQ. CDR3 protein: CASSSTPTGDNEQFF. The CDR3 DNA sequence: TGCGCCAGCAGTTCTACCCCCACAGGAGACAATGAGCAGTTCTTC.

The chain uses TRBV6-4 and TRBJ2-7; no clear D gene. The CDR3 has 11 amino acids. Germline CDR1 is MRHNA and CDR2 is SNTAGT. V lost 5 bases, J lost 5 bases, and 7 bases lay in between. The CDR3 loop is CASSLYNEQYF. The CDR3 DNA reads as TGTGCCAGCAGTTTGTATAACGAGCAGTACTTC.

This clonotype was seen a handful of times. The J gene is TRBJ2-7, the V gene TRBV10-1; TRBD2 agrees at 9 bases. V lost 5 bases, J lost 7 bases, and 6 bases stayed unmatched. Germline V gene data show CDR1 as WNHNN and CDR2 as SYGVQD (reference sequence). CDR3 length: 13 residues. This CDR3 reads CASSLAGANEQYF. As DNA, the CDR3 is TGCGCCAGCAGTTTAGCGGGGGCCAATGAGCAGTACTTC.

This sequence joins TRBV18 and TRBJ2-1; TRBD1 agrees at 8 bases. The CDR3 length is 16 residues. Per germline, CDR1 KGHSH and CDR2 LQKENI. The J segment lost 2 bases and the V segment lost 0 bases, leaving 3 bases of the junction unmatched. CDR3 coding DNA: TGTGCCAGCTCACCACCTAACAGGGGGGCCTACAATGAGCAGTTCTTC. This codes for CASSPPNRGAYNEQFF.

CDR3 nucleotide sequence: TGTGCCAGCAGTATCTCGGGACCCCCAGGGGATACGCAGTATTTT. Its protein is CASSISGPPGDTQYF. The chain carries TRBV12-3 or TRBV12-4 and TRBJ2-3; D assignment may be TRBD1 or TRBD2 (5 bases each). Trimming cost V 5 bases and J 6 bases, with 18 bases left between them. The CDR3 contains 15 residues.

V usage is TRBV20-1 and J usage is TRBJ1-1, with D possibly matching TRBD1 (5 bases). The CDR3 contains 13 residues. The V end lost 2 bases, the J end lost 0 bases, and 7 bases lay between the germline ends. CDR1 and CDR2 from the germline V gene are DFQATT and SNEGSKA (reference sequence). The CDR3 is CSARSDMNTEAFF. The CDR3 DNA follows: TGCAGTGCTAGATCGGACATGAACACTGAAGCTTTCTTT.

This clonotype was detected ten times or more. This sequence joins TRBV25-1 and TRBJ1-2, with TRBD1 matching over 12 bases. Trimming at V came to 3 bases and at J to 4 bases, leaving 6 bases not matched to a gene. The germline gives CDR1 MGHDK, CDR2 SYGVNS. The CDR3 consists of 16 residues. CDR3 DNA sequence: TGTGCCAGCAGTGACTCCGGGACAGGGGGCGTCTATGGCTACACCTTC. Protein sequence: CASSDSGTGGVYGYTF.

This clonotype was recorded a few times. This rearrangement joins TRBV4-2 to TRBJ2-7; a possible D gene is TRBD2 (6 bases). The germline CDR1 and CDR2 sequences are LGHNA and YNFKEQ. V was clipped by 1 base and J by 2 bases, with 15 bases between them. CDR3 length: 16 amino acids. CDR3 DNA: TGTGCCAGCAGCCAAGCTACCGGGACTTCCACCTACGAGCAGTACTTC. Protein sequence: CASSQATGTSTYEQYF.

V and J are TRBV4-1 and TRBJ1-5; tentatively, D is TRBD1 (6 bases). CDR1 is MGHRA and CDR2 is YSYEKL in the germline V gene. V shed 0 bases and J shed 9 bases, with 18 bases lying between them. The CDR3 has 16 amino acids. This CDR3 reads CASSQEMGQISGPQHF. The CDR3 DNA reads TGCGCCAGCAGCCAAGAGATGGGACAAATATCAGGGCCCCAGCATTTT.

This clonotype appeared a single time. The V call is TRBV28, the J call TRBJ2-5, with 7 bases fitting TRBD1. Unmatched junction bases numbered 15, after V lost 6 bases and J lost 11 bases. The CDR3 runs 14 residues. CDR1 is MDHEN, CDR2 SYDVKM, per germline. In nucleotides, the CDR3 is TGTGCCAGCAGATCTACAGGGGAGCACAATGAGCAGTACTTC. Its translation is CASRSTGEHNEQYF.

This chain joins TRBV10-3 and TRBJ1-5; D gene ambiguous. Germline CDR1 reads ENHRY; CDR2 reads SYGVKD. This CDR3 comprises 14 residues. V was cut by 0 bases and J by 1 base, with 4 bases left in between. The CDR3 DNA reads TGTGCCATCAGTGAGTCCCGGAGCAATCAGCCCCAGCATTTT. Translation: CAISESRSNQPQHF.

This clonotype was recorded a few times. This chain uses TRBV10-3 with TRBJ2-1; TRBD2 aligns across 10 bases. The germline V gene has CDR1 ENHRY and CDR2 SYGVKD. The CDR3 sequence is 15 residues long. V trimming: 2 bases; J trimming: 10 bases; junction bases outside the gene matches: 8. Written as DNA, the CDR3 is TGTGCCATCAGTGAGCTTGGTCTAGCGGGGGCGGAGCAGTTCTTC. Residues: CAISELGLAGAEQFF.

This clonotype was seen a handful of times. The CDR3 region has the DNA TGCGCCAGCAGCTCAGGAGGGGCCCGCACCGGGGAGCTGTTTTTT. Translated, it gives CASSSGGARTGELFF. The V and J genes are TRBV5-1 and TRBJ2-2; a weak D match, TRBD2 (6 bases). The germline gives CDR1 SGHRS, CDR2 YFSETQ. CDR3 length: 15 amino acids. V was pared by 3 bases and J by 4 bases, with 13 bases between.

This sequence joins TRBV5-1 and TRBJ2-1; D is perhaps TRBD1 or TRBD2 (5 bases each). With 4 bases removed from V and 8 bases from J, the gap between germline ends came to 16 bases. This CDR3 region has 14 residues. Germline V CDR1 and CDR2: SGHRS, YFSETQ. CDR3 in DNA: TGCGCCAGCAGCCTGGGACCGTCATTCGATGAGCAGTTCTTC. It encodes CASSLGPSFDEQFF.